The 11 T cell receptor beta chains reported below all come from one sample, sequenced in a study of blood T cell repertoires in COVID-19. The data were produced by immunoSEQ multiplex PCR, yet TCRdb's version contains in-frame clones alone and is incomplete. The data show hundreds of thousands of clones, 85% seen once. The sample consisted of peripheral blood. These receptors were taken from a man aged 35 to 55 with acute or convalescent COVID-19.

The rearrangement joins TRBV12-3 or TRBV12-4 to TRBJ1-1; D remains ambiguous. Trimming took off 3 bases at V and 7 bases at J, with 9 bases between the two ends. The CDR3 totals 12 residues. The CDR3 DNA is TGTGCCAGCAGTTTCTCTGTCAGTGAAGCTTTCTTT. Protein product: CASSFSVSEAFF.

The chain has TRBV18 and TRBJ2-7; 8 bases agree with TRBD1. V trimming: 6 bases; J trimming: 2 bases; junction bases outside the gene matches: 3. Looked up from germline, CDR1 is KGHSH and CDR2 is LQKENI. The CDR3 runs to 13 residues. The CDR3 coding sequence is TGTGCCAGCTCTGTGGACAGGGCCTACGAGCAGTACTTC. Translation gives CASSVDRAYEQYF.

This clone came up a few times. The rearrangement joins TRBV5-1 to TRBJ1-6, with TRBD1 matching over 10 bases. Germline trimming cut 3 bases from V and 7 bases from J; bases unmatched to any gene: 1. Germline V gives CDR1 SGHRS, CDR2 YFSETQ. This CDR3 spans 14 amino acids. CDR3 DNA: TGCGCCAGCAGCTGGGACAGGGGAAATTCACCCCTCCACTTT. Amino acids: CASSWDRGNSPLHF.

The gene calls are TRBV7-2 and TRBJ1-3, with no clear D. V was pared by 3 bases and J by 7 bases, with 13 bases between. Germline-derived CDR1 and CDR2 are SGHTA and FQGNSA. The CDR3 covers 14 residues. The CDR3 here is CASSLDGLPNTIYF. In nucleotides, the CDR3 is TGTGCCAGCAGCTTGGATGGACTCCCCAACACCATATATTTT.

The gene calls are TRBV4-3 and TRBJ2-7; possible D gene TRBD1, 5 bases. The CDR3 is made up of 13 amino acids. Germline assignment: CDR1 LGHNA and CDR2 YSLEER. V was trimmed by 1 base and J by 5 bases, leaving 9 bases between them. The CDR3 DNA is TGCGCCAGCAGCCAAGCGGGCAGGGACGAGCAGTACTTC. This gives the protein CASSQAGRDEQYF.

This clone was observed once. The chain carries TRBV11-2 and TRBJ1-4; TRBD1 aligns across 9 bases. The CDR3 consists of 16 residues. CDR1 is SGHAT and CDR2 is FQNNGV in the germline V gene. The V segment lost 5 bases and the J segment 2 bases; nucleotides outside the gene matches: 6. The CDR3 spells CASSAQGAWTNEKLFF. DNA for the CDR3: TGTGCCAGCAGCGCACAGGGGGCATGGACTAATGAAAAACTGTTTTTT.

V usage is TRBV28 and J usage is TRBJ2-3, with 11 bases identical to TRBD2. With 7 bases clipped from V and 1 base from J, the junction kept 4 bases outside the gene matches. The CDR3 covers 15 residues. Germline assignment: CDR1 MDHEN and CDR2 SYDVKM. CDR3 bases: TGTGCCAGCACCCAGACTAGCGGGGGCACAGATACGCAGTATTTT. Protein product: CASTQTSGGTDTQYF.

This CDR3 reads CATLNRGLNEQYF. The CDR3 nucleotides read TGTGCCACGCTGAACAGGGGTCTAAACGAGCAGTACTTC. The chain combines TRBV10-3 with TRBJ2-7; 7 nucleotides match TRBD1. This CDR3 contains 13 residues. J gave up 5 bases and V 10 bases, and 11 bases lay outside the gene matches. Germline V gene lookup returns CDR1 ENHRY and CDR2 SYGVKD.

This rearrangement joins TRBV7-9 to TRBJ2-7, with D possibly matching TRBD2 (6 bases). The CDR3 is 14 residues long. Germline-derived CDR1 and CDR2 are SEHNR and FQNEAQ (reference sequence). V was shortened by 1 base and J by 6 bases, with 13 bases between the two germline ends. The CDR3 loop is CASSLGGEEVEQYF. CDR3 DNA: TGTGCCAGCAGCTTAGGAGGGGAGGAGGTCGAGCAGTACTTC.

This clone was recorded once. The chain joins TRBV6-5 to TRBJ1-2, with D possibly TRBD1 on 6 matching bases. This CDR3 has 14 residues. The V and J ends lost 6 bases and 0 bases respectively, with 11 bases between them. Looked up from germline, CDR1 is MNHEY and CDR2 is SVGAGI. The CDR3 coding sequence is TGTGCCAGCAGCCTCGGGACACCTAACTATGGCTACACCTTC. Protein sequence: CASSLGTPNYGYTF.

The chain employs TRBV9 and TRBJ1-1; D is perhaps TRBD1 (5 bases). V was clipped by 4 bases and J by 4 bases, with 14 bases between them. The CDR3 has 14 residues. Germline V gene data show CDR1 as SGDLS and CDR2 as YYNGEE. In DNA, the CDR3 is TGTGCCAGCAGCCACGGGGGTATTGGCACTGAAGCTTTCTTT. Translation: CASSHGGIGTEAFF. Drawing the rest from reference TRBV9 and TRBJ1-1, the complete variable domain is DSGVTQTPKHLITATGQRVTLRCSPRSGDLSVYWYQQSLDQGLQFLIQYYNGEERAKGNILERFSAQQFPDLHSELNLSSLELGDSALYFCASSHGGIGTEAFFGQGTRLTVV.